This TCR beta chain stems from a study of early T cells in non-severe SARS-CoV-2 infection (dated by TCRdb to the early 2020s). With respect to the entire study: TCR sequencing used bulk RNA from unsorted whole blood, so alpha and beta chains could not be paired.

On the study overall, not on this receptor specifically: Matching against VDJdb was skewed toward anti-spike CD8 responses, likely underestimated virus-specific expansions, and missed private and CD4 specificities.

Points on this clonotype: Its cognate antigen has yet to be identified. One base away there is no much larger clone; base qualities are not given.

The study was a case-control design nested within a healthcare worker cohort in London, UK, with weekly nasopharyngeal swab PCR tests and blood sampling. Healthcare workers were recruited between 23 and 31 March 2020, during the week of the UK lockdown, and were followed weekly for up to roughly 16 weeks. The cysteine opens and the phenylalanine closes a CDR3 of 15 amino acids. Solely the CDR3 DNA is kept, with 45 bases framed from the first base. Per the germline V gene (reference sequence), SEHNR is the CDR1 and FQNEAQ is the CDR2. V lost 5 bases and J lost 7 bases, and the count of bases not matched to a germline gene is 4. Receptors were amplified or captured by 5' RACE. Sequencing was carried out with a NextSeq 500. In the TCR library protocol, unique molecular identifiers were attached to individual cDNA molecules to correct for PCR bias and sequencing error. TCR alpha and beta chains were both sequenced, and the abundances of alpha and beta sequences in each sample were closely correlated with each other. The published analysis was carried out like this. V gene, J gene and CDR3 annotation of TCR sequences was performed with Decombinator V4. Expanded TCRs were defined as changing significantly between any two time points under a Poisson model with p below 0.0001. TCR abundances were normalised to the total number of TCRs sequenced in each sample and reported as counts per million. TRAV1-2 paired with TRAJ12, TRAJ20 or TRAJ33 defined MAIT TCRs, while TRAV10 paired with TRAJ18 defined iNKT TCRs. VDJdb, accessed 1 November 2021, was searched for CMV, EBV and SARS-CoV-2 annotated TCRs, excluding TCRs annotated for multiple antigens. TCRdb took the public reads, trimmed them with fastp at Q25, ran MiXCR for clone calling and kept in-frame beta chains. Each entry merges the rows of one CDR3 protein and shows their most common DNA and genes. The V and J calls shown here were made by TCRdb, not taken from the authors' results. This sample has over 80,000 distinct CDR3 sequences in its table, and about 12% of those were observed once. Approximately 4.4% of the sample is taken by the ten largest.

The sequence came from an adult who was a healthcare worker with PCR-confirmed SARS-CoV-2 infection or an uninfected control (not recorded which). The sequences come from whole blood, collected at baseline. The V gene is TRBV7-9 and the J gene is TRBJ2-1; 14 of the junction bases match TRBD2. The DNA is as follows: TGTGCCAGCAGCCCGACTAGCGGGGGGGCAAATGAGCAGTTCTTC. Translated, it gives CASSPTSGGANEQFF. Here the CDR3 is joined to the reference TRBV7-9 and TRBJ2-1 genes, and the full variable domain is: DTGVSQNPRHKITKRGQNVTFRCDPISEHNRLYWYRQTLGQGPEFLTYFQNEAQLEKSRLLSDRFSAERPKGSFSTLEIQRTEQGDSAMYLCASSPTSGGANEQFFGPGTRLTVL.